A selection of T cell receptor beta chains follows, all from one sample in a study of CD8 T cells in Susac syndrome. MiXCR was run by TCRdb on the immunoSEQ multiplex PCR reads, yielding one entry per CDR3 protein. This sample has fewer than 350,000 distinct CDR3 sequences; about 90% occur once, and the top ten carry 0.06% to 0.075%. The specimen was CD4+ T cells from PBMCs. These receptors all come from a human donor with multiple sclerosis. Both conserved end residues are part of each CDR3. A D gene is named only where the DNA matches it firmly. Rows may omit the clone size; those that give it use once, few, many or a size class.

clone size: -
CDR3 length: 16
V gene: TRBV3-1
D gene: TRBD2
J gene: TRBJ2-2
CDR3 DNA: TGTGCCAGCAGCCAGGGACTAGCGGTAAACACCGGGGAGCTGTTTTTT
CDR3 protein: CASSQGLAVNTGELFF

clone size: -
CDR3 length: 15
V gene: TRBV12-3/TRBV12-4
D gene: -
J gene: TRBJ2-1
CDR3 DNA: TGTGCCAGCAGTTTAGTGCCCGCCCAGGGCGCTGAGCAGTTCTTC
CDR3 protein: CASSLVPAQGAEQFF

clone size: -
CDR3 length: 18
V gene: TRBV23-1
D gene: -
J gene: TRBJ1-1
CDR3 DNA: TGCGCCAGCAGTCAACCGATCAGGCAGGGCGCCGGTGGTACTGAAGCTTTCTTT
CDR3 protein: CASSQPIRQGAGGTEAFF

clone size: -
CDR3 length: 14
V gene: TRBV3-1
D gene: TRBD1
J gene: TRBJ2-7
CDR3 DNA: TGTGCCAGCAGCCGGAGACAGGGAGCCTACGAGCAGTACTTC
CDR3 protein: CASSRRQGAYEQYF

clone size: -
CDR3 length: 15
V gene: TRBV7-8
D gene: -
J gene: TRBJ2-3
CDR3 DNA: TGTGCCAGCAGCGGTGGGCAAGGGAACACAGATACGCAGTATTTT
CDR3 protein: CASSGGQGNTDTQYF

clone size: -
CDR3 length: 13
V gene: TRBV19
D gene: -
J gene: TRBJ2-3
CDR3 DNA: TGTGCCAGTAGTATAGGCGACACAGATACGCAGTATTTT
CDR3 protein: CASSIGDTDTQYF

clone size: -
CDR3 length: 14
V gene: TRBV7-9
D gene: -
J gene: TRBJ1-4
CDR3 DNA: TGTGCCAGCAGCTTAACAGGACAAAATGAAAAACTGTTTTTT
CDR3 protein: CASSLTGQNEKLFF

clone size: -
CDR3 length: 12
V gene: TRBV11-2
D gene: -
J gene: TRBJ2-7
CDR3 DNA: TGTGCCAGCAGCTATCCGGGGACCGAGCAGTACTTC
CDR3 protein: CASSYPGTEQYF

clone size: -
CDR3 length: 16
V gene: TRBV20-1
D gene: -
J gene: TRBJ2-5
CDR3 DNA: TGCAGCAGCGTGGTCCCGGGGAGAGGTCCGGTAGGGACCCAGTACTTC
CDR3 protein: CSSVVPGRGPVGTQYF

clone size: once
CDR3 length: 14
V gene: TRBV12-3/TRBV12-4
D gene: -
J gene: TRBJ1-4
CDR3 DNA: TGTGCCAGCATAAGGGGCCCGACTAATGAAAAACTGTTTTTT
CDR3 protein: CASIRGPTNEKLFF

clone size: -
CDR3 length: 14
V gene: TRBV12-3/TRBV12-4
D gene: -
J gene: TRBJ1-2
CDR3 DNA: TGTGCCAGCAGTGGGGCCGGGGGGACCTATGGCTACACCTTC
CDR3 protein: CASSGAGGTYGYTF

clone size: -
CDR3 length: 13
V gene: TRBV12-3/TRBV12-4
D gene: -
J gene: TRBJ1-6
CDR3 DNA: TGTGCCAGCGCAGGGGCCCCAAATTCACCCCTCCACTTT
CDR3 protein: CASAGAPNSPLHF

clone size: -
CDR3 length: 14
V gene: TRBV18
D gene: -
J gene: TRBJ1-1
CDR3 DNA: TGTGCCAGCTCAGAAATCAGAGGGGACACTGAAGCTTTCTTT
CDR3 protein: CASSEIRGDTEAFF

clone size: -
CDR3 length: 13
V gene: TRBV29-1
D gene: -
J gene: TRBJ2-1
CDR3 DNA: TGCAGCGTTGCCAGCTCAGTTCGCAATGAGCAGTTCTTC
CDR3 protein: CSVASSVRNEQFF

clone size: -
CDR3 length: 17
V gene: TRBV10-2
D gene: TRBD1
J gene: TRBJ2-2
CDR3 DNA: TGCGCCAGCAGTGAGTGGGGGGCGGGACAGGGGCGAAGGGAGCTGTTTTTT
CDR3 protein: CASSEWGAGQGRRELFF

clone size: -
CDR3 length: 13
V gene: TRBV5-1
D gene: -
J gene: TRBJ2-7
CDR3 DNA: TGCGCCAGCAGCTTTTATTCGGCCTACGAGCAGTACTTC
CDR3 protein: CASSFYSAYEQYF

clone size: -
CDR3 length: 14
V gene: TRBV12-3/TRBV12-4
D gene: TRBD2
J gene: TRBJ2-3
CDR3 DNA: TGTGCCAGCAGCCCTGGACTAGCGATGAATACGCAGTATTTT
CDR3 protein: CASSPGLAMNTQYF

clone size: -
CDR3 length: 15
V gene: TRBV7-9
D gene: -
J gene: TRBJ2-5
CDR3 DNA: TGTGCCAGCGGGGTGGCAGGGGCGGTTGTGGAGACCCAGTACTTC
CDR3 protein: CASGVAGAVVETQYF

clone size: -
CDR3 length: 13
V gene: TRBV23-1
D gene: -
J gene: TRBJ2-7
CDR3 DNA: TGCGCCAGCAGTCAAGGGTCCAGGAACGAGCAGTACTTC
CDR3 protein: CASSQGSRNEQYF

clone size: -
CDR3 length: 14
V gene: TRBV12-3/TRBV12-4
D gene: TRBD1
J gene: TRBJ2-3
CDR3 DNA: TGTGCCAGCAGTAGGGACAGTAGCACAGATACGCAGTATTTT
CDR3 protein: CASSRDSSTDTQYF

clone size: -
CDR3 length: 13
V gene: TRBV6-5
D gene: -
J gene: TRBJ1-1
CDR3 DNA: TGTGCCAGCAGAAGGACGGTGGGGACTGAAGCTTTCTTT
CDR3 protein: CASRRTVGTEAFF

clone size: -
CDR3 length: 15
V gene: TRBV9
D gene: TRBD1
J gene: TRBJ2-7
CDR3 DNA: TGTGCCAGCAGCCCCCGGGGACAGGGGTGGGACGAGCAGTACTTC
CDR3 protein: CASSPRGQGWDEQYF

clone size: -
CDR3 length: 14
V gene: TRBV7-9
D gene: TRBD1
J gene: TRBJ1-1
CDR3 DNA: TGTGCCAGCAGCCTCGGACAGGGCGTCACTGAAGCTTTCTTT
CDR3 protein: CASSLGQGVTEAFF

clone size: -
CDR3 length: 15
V gene: TRBV18
D gene: -
J gene: TRBJ1-1
CDR3 DNA: TGTGCCAGCTCACCATTGGAGGGGATGAACACTGAAGCTTTCTTT
CDR3 protein: CASSPLEGMNTEAFF

clone size: -
CDR3 length: 15
V gene: TRBV19
D gene: -
J gene: TRBJ1-1
CDR3 DNA: TGTGCCAGTAGGTTCCTCCGCTCGGGTAACACTGAAGCTTTCTTT
CDR3 protein: CASRFLRSGNTEAFF

clone size: -
CDR3 length: 16
V gene: TRBV15
D gene: -
J gene: TRBJ2-6
CDR3 DNA: TGTGCCACCAGCAGCGGATATAGCTCTGGGGCCAACGTCCTGACTTTC
CDR3 protein: CATSSGYSSGANVLTF

clone size: -
CDR3 length: 13
V gene: TRBV7-3
D gene: -
J gene: TRBJ1-2
CDR3 DNA: TGTGCCAGCAGCTTAGGGCCCAGCTATGGCTACACCTTC
CDR3 protein: CASSLGPSYGYTF

clone size: -
CDR3 length: 16
V gene: TRBV27
D gene: TRBD1
J gene: TRBJ2-3
CDR3 DNA: TGTGCCAGCAGTTCCCGGCAAGGGGGCCGGACAGATACGCAGTATTTT
CDR3 protein: CASSSRQGGRTDTQYF

clone size: -
CDR3 length: 12
V gene: TRBV20-1
D gene: -
J gene: TRBJ2-1
CDR3 DNA: TGCAGTGCTAGGAGGACCTACAATGAGCAGTTCTTC
CDR3 protein: CSARRTYNEQFF

clone size: -
CDR3 length: 12
V gene: TRBV29-1
D gene: -
J gene: TRBJ2-1
CDR3 DNA: TGCAGCGCCCAGGGCTCCTACAATGAGCAGTTCTTC
CDR3 protein: CSAQGSYNEQFF

clone size: -
CDR3 length: 15
V gene: TRBV29-1
D gene: TRBD1
J gene: TRBJ2-7
CDR3 DNA: TGCAGCGTTGAAGCTGGGACAGGGGGAACATACGAGCAGTACTTC
CDR3 protein: CSVEAGTGGTYEQYF

clone size: once
CDR3 length: 13
V gene: TRBV29-1
D gene: -
J gene: TRBJ2-7
CDR3 DNA: TGCAGCGTTGAAGGGGAACGGCCTTACGAGCAGTACTTC
CDR3 protein: CSVEGERPYEQYF

clone size: -
CDR3 length: 15
V gene: TRBV6-5
D gene: -
J gene: TRBJ2-7
CDR3 DNA: TGTGCCAGCAGTTACTTGCAAGTCGGAGGGTACGAGCAGTACTTC
CDR3 protein: CASSYLQVGGYEQYF

clone size: -
CDR3 length: 14
V gene: TRBV5-1
D gene: -
J gene: TRBJ2-5
CDR3 DNA: TGCGCCAGCAGCGTCGGCGGACGAATAGAGACCCAGTACTTC
CDR3 protein: CASSVGGRIETQYF

clone size: -
CDR3 length: 15
V gene: TRBV5-6
D gene: -
J gene: TRBJ1-2
CDR3 DNA: TGTGCCAGCAGCCTGACAGCCCGAGCCCCTCAAGGCTACACCTTC
CDR3 protein: CASSLTARAPQGYTF

clone size: -
CDR3 length: 16
V gene: TRBV15
D gene: -
J gene: TRBJ2-7
CDR3 DNA: TGTGCCACCAGCCCTAGGAGGGGGGGGTCTACCTACGAGCAGTACTTC
CDR3 protein: CATSPRRGGSTYEQYF

clone size: once
CDR3 length: 16
V gene: TRBV7-9
D gene: -
J gene: TRBJ1-1
CDR3 DNA: TGTGCCAGCAGAAGGAGCGGGAACCTGAAGAACACTGAAGCTTTCTTT
CDR3 protein: CASRRSGNLKNTEAFF

clone size: -
CDR3 length: 17
V gene: TRBV9
D gene: -
J gene: TRBJ2-3
CDR3 DNA: TGTGCCAGCAGCGTAGGGGCCCGGGTCGTCACCACAGATACGCAGTATTTT
CDR3 protein: CASSVGARVVTTDTQYF

clone size: -
CDR3 length: 14
V gene: TRBV6-6
D gene: -
J gene: TRBJ1-2
CDR3 DNA: TGTGCCAGCAGTGATACCGGGACGGACTATGGCTACACCTTC
CDR3 protein: CASSDTGTDYGYTF

clone size: -
CDR3 length: 14
V gene: TRBV15
D gene: TRBD2
J gene: TRBJ2-3
CDR3 DNA: TGTGCCACCAGCCCGCGGGGGAGCACAGATACGCAGTATTTT
CDR3 protein: CATSPRGSTDTQYF

clone size: -
CDR3 length: 12
V gene: TRBV7-3
D gene: -
J gene: TRBJ2-2
CDR3 DNA: TGTGCCAGCAGCTTCCTCACCGGGGAGCTGTTTTTT
CDR3 protein: CASSFLTGELFF

clone size: -
CDR3 length: 13
V gene: TRBV30
D gene: -
J gene: TRBJ1-5
CDR3 DNA: TGTGCCTGGAGTCCTTATAGCAATCAGCCCCAGCATTTT
CDR3 protein: CAWSPYSNQPQHF

clone size: once
CDR3 length: 17
V gene: TRBV6-1
D gene: -
J gene: TRBJ2-2
CDR3 DNA: TGTGCCAGCATTCCCAGTGGGGGTTTGAGGTACACCGGGGAGCTGTTTTTT
CDR3 protein: CASIPSGGLRYTGELFF

clone size: -
CDR3 length: 14
V gene: TRBV9
D gene: -
J gene: TRBJ2-7
CDR3 DNA: TGTGCCAGCAGCGGTGGGCAGGGAAGCTACGAGCAGTACTTC
CDR3 protein: CASSGGQGSYEQYF

clone size: -
CDR3 length: 17
V gene: TRBV7-9
D gene: TRBD2
J gene: TRBJ2-1
CDR3 DNA: TGTGCCAGCAGCGCCGCCCCTAGCGGGAGCTCCTACAATGAGCAGTTCTTC
CDR3 protein: CASSAAPSGSSYNEQFF

clone size: -
CDR3 length: 12
V gene: TRBV6-2/TRBV6-3
D gene: TRBD1
J gene: TRBJ1-1
CDR3 DNA: TGTGCCAGCAACCAGGGGGCAGGTGAAGCTTTCTTT
CDR3 protein: CASNQGAGEAFF

clone size: -
CDR3 length: 16
V gene: TRBV7-9
D gene: TRBD1
J gene: TRBJ1-3
CDR3 DNA: TGTGCCAGCAGCTTCGGACAGGGAGGCTCTGGAAACACCATATATTTT
CDR3 protein: CASSFGQGGSGNTIYF

clone size: -
CDR3 length: 14
V gene: TRBV6-5
D gene: -
J gene: TRBJ2-3
CDR3 DNA: TGTGCCAGCAGTCGTCGTGAAGGGGCAGATACGCAGTATTTT
CDR3 protein: CASSRREGADTQYF

clone size: -
CDR3 length: 17
V gene: TRBV6-2/TRBV6-3
D gene: -
J gene: TRBJ2-1
CDR3 DNA: TGTGCCAGCAGTTACCGCCCTAAAGGCGTTGGTGAGGATGAGCAGTTCTTC
CDR3 protein: CASSYRPKGVGEDEQFF

clone size: -
CDR3 length: 14
V gene: TRBV30
D gene: -
J gene: TRBJ1-3
CDR3 DNA: TGTGCCTGGAGTGACGAGGGGACGGGAAACACCATATATTTT
CDR3 protein: CAWSDEGTGNTIYF

clone size: -
CDR3 length: 15
V gene: TRBV7-9
D gene: TRBD1
J gene: TRBJ1-1
CDR3 DNA: TGTGCCAGCAGCTTAGTGGGACAGGGGGGGCCTGAAGCCTTCTTT
CDR3 protein: CASSLVGQGGPEAFF

clone size: -
CDR3 length: 14
V gene: TRBV27
D gene: -
J gene: TRBJ2-3
CDR3 DNA: TGTGCCAGCAGACCTTCCGGGGGCACAGATACGCAGTATTTT
CDR3 protein: CASRPSGGTDTQYF

clone size: few
CDR3 length: 14
V gene: TRBV13
D gene: -
J gene: TRBJ2-7
CDR3 DNA: TGTGCCAGCAGCTCGCGGCCCAGCTCCTACGAGCAGTACTTC
CDR3 protein: CASSSRPSSYEQYF

clone size: -
CDR3 length: 15
V gene: TRBV20-1
D gene: TRBD2
J gene: TRBJ2-3
CDR3 DNA: TGCAGTGCTATCCCTGAGCGGGAGTCAGCAGATACGCAGTATTTT
CDR3 protein: CSAIPERESADTQYF

clone size: -
CDR3 length: 15
V gene: TRBV9
D gene: -
J gene: TRBJ2-3
CDR3 DNA: TGTGCCAGCAGCGTCCGGGACACCCGCACAGATACGCAGTATTTT
CDR3 protein: CASSVRDTRTDTQYF

clone size: -
CDR3 length: 15
V gene: TRBV3-1
D gene: -
J gene: TRBJ1-3
CDR3 DNA: TGTGCCAGCAGCCCCCGGGTTCGATCTGGAAACACCATATATTTT
CDR3 protein: CASSPRVRSGNTIYF

clone size: once
CDR3 length: 12
V gene: TRBV7-9
D gene: -
J gene: TRBJ1-2
CDR3 DNA: TGTGCCAGCAGCTTGGGGGAAAACGGCTACACCTTC
CDR3 protein: CASSLGENGYTF

clone size: once
CDR3 length: 14
V gene: TRBV6-5
D gene: TRBD1
J gene: TRBJ1-6
CDR3 DNA: TGTGCCAGCACCCGGGACAGGGGGAATTCACCCCTCCACTTT
CDR3 protein: CASTRDRGNSPLHF

clone size: -
CDR3 length: 13
V gene: TRBV7-8
D gene: -
J gene: TRBJ1-5
CDR3 DNA: TGTGCCAGCAGCTTCCAGGGGAATCAGCCCCAGCATTTT
CDR3 protein: CASSFQGNQPQHF